This TCR beta chain derives from a study of T cell responses to AZD1222 COVID-19 vaccine. Study at large: It was second doses at about 4 or about 12 weeks that were pooled.

Study-wide findings and caveats: Two AZD1222 administrations were followed by greater Spike-specific TCR breadth and depth.

Repertoires were generated with immunoSEQ multiplex PCR, while TCRdb's copy carries only in-frame clones and drops some. Of fewer than 150,000 clones detected, 90% appear once; the ten largest clones hold roughly 3.6%. CDR3 length: 15 amino acids. Notes on this clone: As yet, its antigen is unknown.

The source is an adult in good health. Here the sequenced sample was peripheral blood, taken on day 0 of AZD1222 vaccination. V is TRBV7-5 and J is TRBJ1-4. TRBV7-5 is a documented pseudogene. The CDR3 protein is CARSLVEGIFEKLFF. CDR3 nucleotide sequence: TGTGCCAGAAGCTTAGTGGAGGGGATCTTTGAAAAACTGTTTTTT.